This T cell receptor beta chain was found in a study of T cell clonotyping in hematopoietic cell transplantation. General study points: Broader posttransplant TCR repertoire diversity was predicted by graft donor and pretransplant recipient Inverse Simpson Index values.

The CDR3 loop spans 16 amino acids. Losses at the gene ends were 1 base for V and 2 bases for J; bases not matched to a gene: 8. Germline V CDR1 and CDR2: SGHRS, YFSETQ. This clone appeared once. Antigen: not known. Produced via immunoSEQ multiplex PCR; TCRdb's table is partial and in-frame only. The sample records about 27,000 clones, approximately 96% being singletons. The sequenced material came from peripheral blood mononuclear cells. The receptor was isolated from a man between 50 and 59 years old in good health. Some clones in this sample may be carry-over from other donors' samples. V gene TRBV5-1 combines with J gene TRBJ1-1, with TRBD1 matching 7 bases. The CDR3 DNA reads TGCGCCAGCAGCTTGAACCTCCGGGACAGCAACACTGAAGCTTTCTTT. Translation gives CASSLNLRDSNTEAFF.